This T cell receptor beta chain was captured in a study of T cell changes during pregnancy in multiple sclerosis. Only in-frame clones appear in the TCRdb table, and some are missing; sequencing was by immunoSEQ multiplex PCR. The table includes approximately 110,000 clones, roughly nine tenths detected once. Germline lookup yields CDR1 MDHEN and CDR2 SYDVKM. This CDR3 has 14 residues. Deletions cut 5 bases from V and 3 bases from J, with 12 bases between. The V call is TRBV28, the J call TRBJ2-3; D may be TRBD2 (5 bases). The sample was peripheral blood, taken in the third trimester of pregnancy. The source is a female donor with multiple sclerosis, enrolled in a pregnancy study. The CDR3 is CASSPRTVTDTQYF. CDR3 bases: TGTGCCAGCAGTCCCCGGACTGTTACAGATACGCAGTATTTT.